This T cell receptor (beta chain) was observed in a study of blood T cell repertoires in COVID-19. On the study more broadly: Acute-phase and convalescent COVID-19 samples originated in the United States, Italy and Spain.

Per the authors' pipeline: Estimates of nucleated cell counts were drawn from the amplification of reference gene primers. The repertoire was sequenced with immunoSEQ multiplex PCR; TCRdb's copy has only in-frame clones and lacks some. V and J calls and clone size follow that table, whereas D and trimming were derived from the DNA. The top ten clones hold roughly 10% of a sample with tens of thousands of clones, over 70% of them seen once. Germline CDR1 and CDR2: SGHNT and YENEEA. The CDR3 extends over 12 amino acids. The V end lost 5 bases, the J end lost 4 bases, and 9 bases lay between the germline ends.

The material sequenced was peripheral blood. The receptor was derived from an elderly man with acute or convalescent COVID-19. The rearrangement uses TRBV11-3 and TRBJ2-7; D possibly corresponds to TRBD1 (5 bases). The CDR3 spells CASSGAGYEQYF. The CDR3 DNA reads TGTGCCAGCAGCGGGGCAGGGTACGAGCAGTACTTC.